The clone carrying this TCR beta chain has only one observation. Its antigen is still unknown. The source of the sample is a study of radiotherapy plus CTLA-4 blockade in lung cancer. Study results and caveats: After treatment with radiotherapy plus ipilimumab, TCR clones that came from the tumor expanded in blood. Interferon-beta and early blood T cell clone dynamics reportedly predicted response best.

The CDR3 has 14 residues. Trimming pared 4 bases from V and 1 base from J, leaving 11 bases between. CDR1 is MGHRA, CDR2 YSYEKL, per germline. Measured with immunoSEQ multiplex PCR; TCRdb has only the in-frame clones, and not every one. The sample contains about 45,000 clones, 60% to 80% of which appear only once. The input for sequencing was peripheral blood, taken from a patient treated with radiotherapy plus ipilimumab. The source is a human donor with non-small cell lung cancer who had stable disease on radiotherapy plus ipilimumab. The J gene is TRBJ2-7, the V gene TRBV4-1, with D tentatively TRBD1 (5 bases). The CDR3 is CASSLEAGSYEQYF. DNA for the CDR3: TGCGCCAGCAGCCTCGAGGCAGGGTCCTACGAGCAGTACTTC.